This TCR beta chain was recovered during a study of cytomegalovirus exposure and HLA in healthy donors. In the study overall: An analysis done earlier identified some 120 million unique TCR beta sequences from 190 million or so T cells. Whole-study findings and limits: A missense variant in DCLRE1C was later tied to TCR beta V- and J-gene trimming.

The PCR used 60 Vbeta and 13 Jbeta primers. The method was immunoSEQ multiplex PCR; TCRdb's version includes in-frame clones alone and lacks a portion of them. The data show about 50,000 clones, about four fifths seen once. On this clone itself: Its target is not known.

The TCR originated in a boy aged 10-17 years in good health and CMV-seropositive. Sequenced: PBMCs.

CDR3 protein: CASRRRVGADTQYF. The CDR3 region has the DNA TGTGCCAGCCGTAGGAGGGTAGGGGCAGATACGCAGTATTTT. The chain employs TRBV2 and TRBJ2-3; D perhaps matches TRBD2 (6 bases). V shed 8 bases and J shed 4 bases, with 16 bases lying between them. CDR3 size: 14 residues. Germline V lookup: CDR1 SNHLY, CDR2 FYNNEI.